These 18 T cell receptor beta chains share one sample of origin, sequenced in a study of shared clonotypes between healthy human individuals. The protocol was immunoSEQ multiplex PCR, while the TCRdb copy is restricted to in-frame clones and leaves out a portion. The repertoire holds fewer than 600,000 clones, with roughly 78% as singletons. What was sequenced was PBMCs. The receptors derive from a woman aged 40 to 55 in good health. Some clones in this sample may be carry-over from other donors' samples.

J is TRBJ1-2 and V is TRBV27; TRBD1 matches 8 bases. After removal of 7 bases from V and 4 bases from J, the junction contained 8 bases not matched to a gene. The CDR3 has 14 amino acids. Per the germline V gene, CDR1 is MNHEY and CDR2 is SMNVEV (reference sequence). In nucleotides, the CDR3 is TGTGCCAGCACCTTATACCAGGGGGCCTATGGCTACACCTTC. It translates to CASTLYQGAYGYTF.

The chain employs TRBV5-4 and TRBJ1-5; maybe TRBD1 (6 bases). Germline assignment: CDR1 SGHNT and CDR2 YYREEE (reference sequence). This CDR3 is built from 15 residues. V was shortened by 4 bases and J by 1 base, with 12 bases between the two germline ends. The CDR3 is CASSLGAGSNQPQHF. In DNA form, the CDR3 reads TGTGCCAGCAGCCTGGGGGCGGGGAGCAATCAGCCCCAGCATTTT.

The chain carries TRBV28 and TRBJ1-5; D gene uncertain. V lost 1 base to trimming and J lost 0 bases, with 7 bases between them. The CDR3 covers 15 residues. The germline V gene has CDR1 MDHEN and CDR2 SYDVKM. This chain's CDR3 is CASSLFGDSNQPQHF. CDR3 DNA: TGTGCCAGCAGTTTATTCGGGGATAGCAATCAGCCCCAGCATTTT.

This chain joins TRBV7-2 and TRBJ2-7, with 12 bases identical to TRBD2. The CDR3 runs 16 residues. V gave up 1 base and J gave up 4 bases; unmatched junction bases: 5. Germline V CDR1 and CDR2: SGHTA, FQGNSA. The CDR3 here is CASSLEGTSGRYEQYF. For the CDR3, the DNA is TGTGCCAGCAGCTTAGAGGGTACTAGCGGGAGGTACGAGCAGTACTTC. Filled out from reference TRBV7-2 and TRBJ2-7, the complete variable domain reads GAGVSQSPSNKVTEKGKDVELRCDPISGHTALYWYRQSLGQGLEFLIYFQGNSAPDKSGLPSDRFSAERTGGSVSTLTIQRTQQEDSAVYLCASSLEGTSGRYEQYFGPGTRLTVT.

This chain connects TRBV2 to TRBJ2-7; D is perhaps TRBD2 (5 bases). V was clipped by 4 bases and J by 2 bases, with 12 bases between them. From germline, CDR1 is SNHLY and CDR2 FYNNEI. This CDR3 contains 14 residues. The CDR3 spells CASSAGLHAYEQYF. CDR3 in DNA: TGTGCCAGCAGTGCGGGGTTGCACGCCTACGAGCAGTACTTC.

Written as DNA, the CDR3 is TGTGCCAGTACCACCACTAGCGGGAGCGCCGGGGAGCTGTTTTTT. Protein sequence: CASTTTSGSAGELFF. The chain is built from TRBV19 and TRBJ2-2; 11 bases agree with TRBD2. This CDR3 has 15 amino acids. Trimming took 7 bases from V and 6 from J; bases not matched to a gene: 7. Per the germline V gene, CDR1 is LNHDA and CDR2 is SQIVND (reference sequence).

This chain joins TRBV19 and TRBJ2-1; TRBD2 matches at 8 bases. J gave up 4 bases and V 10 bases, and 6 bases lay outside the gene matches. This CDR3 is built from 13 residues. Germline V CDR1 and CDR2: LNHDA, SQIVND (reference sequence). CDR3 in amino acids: CATREGRYNEQFF. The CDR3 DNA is TGTGCCACTCGGGAGGGCCGTTACAATGAGCAGTTCTTC.

The CDR3 here is CASTLEGYRNTEAFF. The CDR3 DNA reads as TGTGCCAGCACCCTAGAGGGATATCGGAACACTGAAGCTTTCTTT. J is TRBJ1-1 and V is TRBV6-6; no clear D. V was trimmed by 7 bases and J by 1 base, leaving 16 bases between them. This CDR3 is built from 15 residues. Germline V lookup: CDR1 MNHNY, CDR2 SVGAGI (reference sequence).

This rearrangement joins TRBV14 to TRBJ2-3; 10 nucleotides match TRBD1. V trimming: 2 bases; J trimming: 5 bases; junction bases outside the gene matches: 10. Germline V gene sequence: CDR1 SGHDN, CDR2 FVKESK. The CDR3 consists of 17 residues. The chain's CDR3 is CASSQHPGQGPGDTQYF. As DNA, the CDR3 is TGTGCCAGCAGCCAACACCCGGGACAGGGGCCTGGAGATACGCAGTATTTT.

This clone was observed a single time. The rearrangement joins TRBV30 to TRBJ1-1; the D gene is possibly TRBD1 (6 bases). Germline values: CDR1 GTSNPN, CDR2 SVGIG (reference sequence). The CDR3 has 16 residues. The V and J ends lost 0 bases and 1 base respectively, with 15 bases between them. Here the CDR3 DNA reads TGTGCCTGGAGTGTAGGCCAAGGACAGTGGAACACTGAAGCTTTCTTT. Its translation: CAWSVGQGQWNTEAFF.

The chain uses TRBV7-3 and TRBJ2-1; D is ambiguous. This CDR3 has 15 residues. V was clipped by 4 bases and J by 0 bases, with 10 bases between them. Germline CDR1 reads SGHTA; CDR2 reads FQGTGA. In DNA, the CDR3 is TGTGCCAGCAGCTCGACGGCGAGCTCCTACAATGAGCAGTTCTTC. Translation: CASSSTASSYNEQFF.

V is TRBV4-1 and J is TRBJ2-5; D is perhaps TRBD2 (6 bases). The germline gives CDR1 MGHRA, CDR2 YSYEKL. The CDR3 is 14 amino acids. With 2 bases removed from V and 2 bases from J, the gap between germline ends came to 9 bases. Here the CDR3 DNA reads TGCGCCAGCAGCCAACCGGGGGAGCAAGAGACCCAGTACTTC. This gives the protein CASSQPGEQETQYF.

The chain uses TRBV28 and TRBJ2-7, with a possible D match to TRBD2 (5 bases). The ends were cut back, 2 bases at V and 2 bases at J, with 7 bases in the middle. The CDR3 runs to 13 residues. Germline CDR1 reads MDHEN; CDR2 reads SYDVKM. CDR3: CASSLAGTYEQYF. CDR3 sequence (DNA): TGTGCCAGCAGTTTAGCGGGTACCTACGAGCAGTACTTC. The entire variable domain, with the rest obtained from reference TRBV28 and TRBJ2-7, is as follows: DVKVTQSSRYLVKRTGEKVFLECVQDMDHENMFWYRQDPGLGLRLIYFSYDVKMKEKGDIPEGYSVSREKKERFSLILESASTNQTSMYLCASSLAGTYEQYFGPGTRLTVT.

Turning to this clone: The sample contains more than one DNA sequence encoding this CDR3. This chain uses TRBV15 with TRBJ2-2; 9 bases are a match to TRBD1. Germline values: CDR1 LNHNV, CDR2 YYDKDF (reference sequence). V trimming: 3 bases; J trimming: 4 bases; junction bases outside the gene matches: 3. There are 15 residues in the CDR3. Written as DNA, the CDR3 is TGTGCCACCAGCAGGGACAGGGGCTCCACCGGGGAGCTGTTTTTT. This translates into CATSRDRGSTGELFF. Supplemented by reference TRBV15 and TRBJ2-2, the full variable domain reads DAMVIQNPRYQVTQFGKPVTLSCSQTLNHNVMYWYQQKSSQAPKLLFHYYDKDFNNEADTPDNFQSRRPNTSFCFLDIRSPGLGDTAMYLCATSRDRGSTGELFFGEGSRLTVL.

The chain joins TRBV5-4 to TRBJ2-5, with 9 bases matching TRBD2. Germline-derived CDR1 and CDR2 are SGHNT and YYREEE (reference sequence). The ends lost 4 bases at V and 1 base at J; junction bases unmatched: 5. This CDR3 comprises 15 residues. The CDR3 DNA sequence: TGTGCCAGCAGCCACATTAGCGGGAGCCAAGAGACCCAGTACTTC. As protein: CASSHISGSQETQYF.

The CDR3 is CASSLLGHITDTQYF. The CDR3 DNA is TGTGCCAGCAGCCTACTAGGACACATCACAGATACGCAGTATTTT. The V and J genes are TRBV11-2 and TRBJ2-3; D may be TRBD1 or TRBD2 (5 bases each). The CDR3 loop spans 15 amino acids. Trimming left V 5 bases short and J 2 bases short, with 14 bases between. Looked up from germline, CDR1 is SGHAT and CDR2 is FQNNGV.

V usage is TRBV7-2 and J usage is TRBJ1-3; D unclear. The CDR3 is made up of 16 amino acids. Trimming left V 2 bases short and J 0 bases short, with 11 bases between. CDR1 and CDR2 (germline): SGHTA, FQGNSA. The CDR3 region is CASSLIDVHSGNTIYF. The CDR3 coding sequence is TGTGCCAGCAGCTTAATCGACGTGCACTCTGGAAACACCATATATTTT.

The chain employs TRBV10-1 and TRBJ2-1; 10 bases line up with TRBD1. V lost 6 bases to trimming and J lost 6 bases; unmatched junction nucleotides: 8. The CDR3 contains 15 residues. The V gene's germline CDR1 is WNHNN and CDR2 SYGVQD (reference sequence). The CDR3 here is CASSYTGTGVNEQFF. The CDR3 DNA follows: TGCGCCAGCAGCTATACCGGGACAGGGGTCAATGAGCAGTTCTTC.